This T cell receptor (beta chain) is drawn from a study of T-cell memory formation after mild COVID-19. Study as a whole: The TCR clusters were mostly specific to one donor.

TCRdb passed the 5' RACE reads through MiXCR, listing each CDR3 protein once. The table includes 560,000 or so distinct CDR3 sequences, around 15% detected once. Between the trimmed V and J ends, which lost 5 bases and 2 bases, there was a span of 12 bases. The CDR3 runs 14 residues. CDR1 PRHDT and CDR2 FYEKMQ come from the germline V gene (reference sequence). Study findings and constraints: Pre-infection memory carried some responding clones, suggesting that cross-reactive memory joined.

This clonotype showed up just a few times. The antigen is undetermined. The chain carries TRBV13 and TRBJ1-2; perhaps TRBD1 as D (6 bases). Sample: PBMCs or a T cell subset sorted from them (not recorded which). This clonotype was sampled from an adult woman who had mild COVID-19 (a few samples of this study predate the infection). Cell type and time point are not known. The CDR3 sequence is CASSVIDRNYGYTF. DNA for the CDR3: TGTGCCAGCAGCGTTATAGACAGGAACTATGGCTACACCTTC.